The clone carrying this TCR beta chain was found a few times. Its target is unknown. The data are from a study of T-cell memory formation after mild COVID-19. Study outcomes and limitations: Chiefly within CM and EM were the contracting CD4+ clones; CD8+ ones were within EMRA. Memory cells collected pre-infection included some clones that later responded, suggesting cross-reactive memory joined.

TCRdb processed the 5' RACE reads anew with MiXCR; each CDR3 protein has one entry. The sample has 350,000 to 400,000 distinct CDR3 sequences; around 20% are singletons. Germline CDR1 is LGHDT and CDR2 is YNNKEL (reference sequence). V lost 4 bases and J lost 6; bases outside the gene matches: 15. The CDR3 loop spans 18 amino acids. The receptor was isolated from an adult woman who had mild COVID-19 (a few samples of this study predate the infection). Cell type and time point are not known. The sample taken for sequencing was PBMCs or a T cell subset sorted from them (not recorded which). The J gene is TRBJ2-2, the V gene TRBV3-1; 9 nucleotides line up with TRBD2. This CDR3 is CASSRTLVRGGAAGELFF. The CDR3 nucleotides are TGTGCCAGCAGCCGTACCCTCGTTCGCGGGGGGGCGGCCGGGGAGCTGTTTTTT.